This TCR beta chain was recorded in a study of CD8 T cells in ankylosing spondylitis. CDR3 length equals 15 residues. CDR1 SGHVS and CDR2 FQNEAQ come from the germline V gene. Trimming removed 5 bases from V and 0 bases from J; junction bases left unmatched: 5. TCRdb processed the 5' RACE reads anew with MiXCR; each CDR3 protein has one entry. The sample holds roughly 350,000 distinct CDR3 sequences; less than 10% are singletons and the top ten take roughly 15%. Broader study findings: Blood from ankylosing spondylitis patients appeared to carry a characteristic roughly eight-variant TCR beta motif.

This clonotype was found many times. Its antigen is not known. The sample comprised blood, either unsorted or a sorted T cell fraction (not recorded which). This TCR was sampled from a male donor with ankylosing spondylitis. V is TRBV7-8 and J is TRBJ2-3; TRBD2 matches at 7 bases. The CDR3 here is CASSTRDYSTDTQYF. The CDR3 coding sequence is TGTGCCAGCAGCACCCGGGACTACAGCACAGATACGCAGTATTTT.